Each of the 23 T cell receptor beta chains below was sequenced from the same sample in a study of T cells expressing NK-cell markers (dated by TCRdb to about 2020). Libraries were prepared through 5' RACE. Sequencing was carried out with an Illumina HiSeq 2000. Based on TCRdb reprocessing of the reads, there is one entry per CDR3 protein sequence, and DNA is missing. The table of this sample itemizes a few hundred thousand distinct CDR3 sequences. The ten top clones hold 5.2% of the sample. The sequencing input was blood T cells: a sorted CD56 or NKG2C T cell subset, CD4+ or CD8+ T cells, or bulk PBMC T cells (not recorded which). Source of these receptors: a man between 18 and 69 years old in good health.

The chain couples TRBV5-1 to TRBJ2-5. CDR3 length equals 15 residues. Germline CDR1 and CDR2: SGHRS and YFSETQ. This chain's CDR3 is CASSLAVGLQETQYF.

The V and J genes are TRBV5-1 and TRBJ2-5. CDR1 SGHRS and CDR2 YFSETQ come from the germline V gene. This CDR3 spans 15 amino acids. This chain's CDR3 is CASSRRLAPKETQYF.

The chain uses TRBV5-1 and TRBJ2-5; checking the TCRdb D call of TRBD1 is not possible without DNA. Per germline, CDR1 SGHRS and CDR2 YFSETQ. This CDR3 is built from 16 residues. The CDR3 region is CASSDRDSTQKETQYF.

This chain uses TRBV20-1 with TRBJ2-1; TCRdb gives TRBD2 as the D gene, but with no DNA this cannot be confirmed. The CDR3 consists of 14 residues. Germline assignment: CDR1 DFQATT and CDR2 SNEGSKA (reference sequence). The CDR3: CSATSGTSLNEQFF.

The V and J genes are TRBV11-2 and TRBJ1-1. The CDR3 contains 13 residues. Germline CDR1 reads SGHAT; CDR2 reads FQNNGV. The CDR3 protein is CASQREMNTEAFF.

The chain has TRBV20-1 and TRBJ1-5; lacking DNA, the TRBD1 call made by TCRdb goes unchecked. This CDR3 spans 13 amino acids. The germline V gene encodes CDR1 DFQATT and CDR2 SNEGSKA (reference sequence). The CDR3 region is CSAKVGGYQPQHF.

The J gene is TRBJ2-6, the V gene TRBV13; TCRdb gives TRBD1 as the D gene, but with no DNA this cannot be confirmed. This CDR3 is built from 15 residues. Germline V gene sequence: CDR1 PRHDT, CDR2 FYEKMQ (reference sequence). CDR3: CASSLGTGALSVLTF.

The J gene is TRBJ1-5, the V gene TRBV28. The germline CDR1 and CDR2 sequences are MDHEN and SYDVKM. CDR3 length equals 13 residues. The CDR3 reads CASSPSRDQPQHF.

This sequence joins TRBV6-1 and TRBJ1-2; TCRdb returns TRBD1, unconfirmable since there is no DNA. The germline V gene has CDR1 MNHNS and CDR2 SASEGT. The CDR3 totals 15 residues. The CDR3 sequence: CASSEKGQTLYGYTF.

The rearrangement joins TRBV12-3 or TRBV12-4 to TRBJ2-5; TCRdb's assignment of TRBD2 cannot be checked, as there is no DNA. The CDR3 covers 13 residues. The CDR3 here is CASRLAGGETQYF.

This chain connects TRBV7-9 to TRBJ1-2. Per the germline V gene, CDR1 is SEHNR and CDR2 is FQNEAQ (reference sequence). The CDR3 loop spans 13 amino acids. The CDR3 sequence is CASSSLWTEGYTF.

The chain recombines TRBV19 with TRBJ1-5; TCRdb lists TRBD1, though no DNA is available to test this call. Germline CDR1 reads LNHDA; CDR2 reads SQIVND (reference sequence). The CDR3 contains 15 residues. The CDR3: CASSISGGSNQPQHF. The variable domain in full, completed from reference TRBV19 and TRBJ1-5, reads DGGITQSPKYLFRKEGQNVTLSCEQNLNHDAMYWYRQDPGQGLRLIYYSQIVNDFQKGDIAEGYSVSREKKESFPLTVTSAQKNPTAFYLCASSISGGSNQPQHFGDGTRLSIL.

The V and J genes are TRBV7-9 and TRBJ1-5; the TCRdb D gene call, TRBD1, has no DNA to confirm it. The length of the CDR3 is 14 residues. CDR1 and CDR2 (germline): SEHNR, FQNEAQ (reference sequence). This chain's CDR3 is CASSFGGTWQPQHF.

V and J are TRBV20-1 and TRBJ2-1. Germline V CDR1 and CDR2: DFQATT, SNEGSKA (reference sequence). The CDR3 runs 12 residues. The CDR3 is CMTRRSYNEQFF.

CDR3 amino acids: CASSPRKGGTLSSYEQYF. The V gene is TRBV5-1, the J gene TRBJ2-7; TCRdb outputs TRBD1, but without DNA this stays unchecked. The germline V gene has CDR1 SGHRS and CDR2 YFSETQ. The CDR3 has 18 amino acids.

This chain connects TRBV20-1 to TRBJ2-1. CDR3 length: 12 residues. CDR1 and CDR2 (germline): DFQATT, SNEGSKA (reference sequence). CDR3 sequence: CSASGRRQEQFF.

The genes are TRBV6-5 and TRBJ2-3. The germline V gene encodes CDR1 MNHEY and CDR2 SVGAGI. The CDR3 has 16 residues. The CDR3 region is CASTILPKASTDTQYF.

The rearrangement uses TRBV27 and TRBJ1-4; the D gene TCRdb calls, TRBD1, cannot be checked with no DNA. CDR3 size: 15 residues. The germline V gene encodes CDR1 MNHEY and CDR2 SMNVEV (reference sequence). The CDR3 loop reads CASKGAGTPMKNCFF.

This sequence joins TRBV9 and TRBJ2-7; lacking DNA, the TRBD2 call made by TCRdb goes unchecked. This CDR3 is built from 15 residues. Germline values: CDR1 SGDLS, CDR2 YYNGEE. CDR3 sequence reads: CASSVGLAGGYEQYF.

The V and J genes are TRBV4-1 and TRBJ2-5. Germline V CDR1 and CDR2: MGHRA, YSYEKL. CDR3 length: 14 residues. The CDR3 region is CASSLGVDGETQYF.

This chain links TRBV7-9 with TRBJ2-1; TCRdb reports TRBD1, a call that lacks DNA to check it against. This CDR3 is built from 14 residues. CDR1 and CDR2 from the germline V gene are SEHNR and FQNEAQ (reference sequence). CDR3 loop: CASAGQGDYNEQFF.

V and J are TRBV20-1 and TRBJ2-7; the TRBD1 assignment by TCRdb is unverifiable without DNA. The CDR3 extends over 13 amino acids. Per germline, CDR1 DFQATT and CDR2 SNEGSKA (reference sequence). CDR3 sequence reads: CSALTGDSYEQYF.

The V gene is TRBV29-1, the J gene TRBJ2-2. The CDR3 has 12 amino acids. Germline V gene sequence: CDR1 SQVTM, CDR2 ANQGSEA. CDR3 region: CSVEGGTGELFF.